This entry lists 10 T cell receptor beta chains sequenced from one sample in a study of T cell responses to AZD1222 COVID-19 vaccine. Sequencing used immunoSEQ multiplex PCR; TCRdb keeps in-frame clones, though not all of them. The sample consists of about 85,000 clones, roughly 87% of them appearing once. Here the sequenced sample was peripheral blood, taken on day 0 of AZD1222 vaccination. The receptors were sampled from an adult in good health.

This chain connects TRBV19 to TRBJ2-7; 9 positions agree with TRBD1. J was trimmed by 5 bases and V by 7 bases; bases with no gene match: 6. The CDR3 extends over 13 amino acids. Germline CDR1 and CDR2: LNHDA and SQIVND (reference sequence). For the CDR3, the DNA is TGTGCCAGTAAGGGACAGGGCATGAACGAGCAGTACTTC. Amino acid sequence: CASKGQGMNEQYF. Drawing the rest from reference TRBV19 and TRBJ2-7, the complete variable domain is DGGITQSPKYLFRKEGQNVTLSCEQNLNHDAMYWYRQDPGQGLRLIYYSQIVNDFQKGDIAEGYSVSREKKESFPLTVTSAQKNPTAFYLCASKGQGMNEQYFGPGTRLTVT.

This chain uses TRBV29-1 with TRBJ2-5, with D perhaps assigned TRBD1 or TRBD2 (6 bases each). This CDR3 contains 12 residues. V was shortened by 4 bases and J by 12 bases, with 18 bases between the two germline ends. CDR1 is SQVTM and CDR2 is ANQGSEA in the germline V gene. The CDR3 DNA is TGCAGCGTTGTTGGTGGGGGGCAGGGGAAGTACTTC. Its protein product is CSVVGGGQGKYF.

This clone was found once. The chain joins TRBV5-1 to TRBJ1-3; no definite D call. The V gene lost 4 bases and the J gene lost 0 bases, with 5 bases spanning the gap. This CDR3 is built from 13 residues. The germline V gene has CDR1 SGHRS and CDR2 YFSETQ. CDR3 coding DNA: TGCGCCAGCAGCACGAGCTCTGGAAACACCATATATTTT. Protein sequence: CASSTSSGNTIYF.

This chain uses TRBV29-1 with TRBJ2-5, with D unclear. CDR1 and CDR2 from the germline V gene are SQVTM and ANQGSEA. The ends were cut back, 4 bases at V and 4 bases at J, with 13 bases in the middle. The CDR3 length is 13 residues. CDR3: CSVADGPLETQYF. For the CDR3, the DNA is TGCAGCGTTGCCGACGGACCTCTAGAGACCCAGTACTTC.

The chain joins TRBV7-3 to TRBJ1-6; no firm D call. V dropped 5 bases and J dropped 6 bases, with 8 bases sitting between them. Germline lookup yields CDR1 SGHTA and CDR2 FQGTGA. CDR3 length equals 13 residues. CDR3 residues: CASSPQANSPLHF. The CDR3 nucleotides are TGTGCCAGCAGCCCCCAGGCTAATTCACCCCTCCACTTT.

V is TRBV2 and J is TRBJ1-1, with D hard to call. CDR3 size: 12 residues. Germline V gives CDR1 SNHLY, CDR2 FYNNEI. The germline V and J ends were trimmed by 8 bases and 7 bases, with 14 bases remaining between them. CDR3 nucleotides: TGTGCCAGCTCTCCGGAGGCCCTTGAAGCTTTCTTT. Protein sequence: CASSPEALEAFF. Full variable domain (outside the CDR3, taken from reference TRBV2 and TRBJ1-1): EPEVTQTPSHQVTQMGQEVILRCVPISNHLYFYWYRQILGQKVEFLVSFYNNEISEKSEIFDDQFSVERPDGSNFTLKIRSTKLEDSAMYFCASSPEALEAFFGQGTRLTVV.

This clone was detected once. The chain uses TRBV27 and TRBJ2-1, with 12 bases aligning to TRBD2. Per germline, CDR1 MNHEY and CDR2 SMNVEV (reference sequence). J gave up 2 bases and V 4 bases, and 6 bases lay outside the gene matches. This CDR3 is 17 amino acids long. CDR3 sequence: CASSSPASGRAYNEQFF. CDR3 DNA sequence: TGTGCCAGCAGTTCCCCCGCTAGCGGGAGGGCCTACAATGAGCAGTTCTTC.

This chain links TRBV7-9 with TRBJ2-5, with a possible D match to TRBD2 (6 bases). Trimming removed 5 bases at V and 4 bases at J, with 17 bases between. This CDR3 comprises 15 residues. From germline, CDR1 is SEHNR and CDR2 FQNEAQ (reference sequence). CDR3 nucleotide sequence: TGTGCCAGCAGCCGCGAAACAGTGGGAGGAGAGACCCAGTACTTC. Translating it yields CASSRETVGGETQYF. The variable domain in full, completed from reference TRBV7-9 and TRBJ2-5, reads DTGVSQNPRHKITKRGQNVTFRCDPISEHNRLYWYRQTLGQGPEFLTYFQNEAQLEKSRLLSDRFSAERPKGSFSTLEIQRTEQGDSAMYLCASSRETVGGETQYFGPGTRLLVL.

V and J are TRBV27 and TRBJ2-2; D is possibly TRBD1 (6 bases). CDR3 length: 13 residues. Germline V gives CDR1 MNHEY, CDR2 SMNVEV (reference sequence). The ends were cut back, 6 bases at V and 5 bases at J, with 10 bases in the middle. The CDR3 DNA reads as TGTGCCAGCAGCCCTGACAGGACCGGGGAGCTGTTTTTT. It codes for CASSPDRTGELFF.

The J gene is TRBJ1-3, the V gene TRBV6-5; TRBD1 is a possible D gene (5 bases). In germline, CDR1 is MNHEY, CDR2 SVGAGI. The CDR3 has 12 residues. The V end lost 9 bases, the J end lost 4 bases, and 10 bases lay between the germline ends. This CDR3 reads CASSREGNTIYF. The DNA of the CDR3 is TGTGCCAGTAGCAGGGAGGGAAACACCATATATTTT.